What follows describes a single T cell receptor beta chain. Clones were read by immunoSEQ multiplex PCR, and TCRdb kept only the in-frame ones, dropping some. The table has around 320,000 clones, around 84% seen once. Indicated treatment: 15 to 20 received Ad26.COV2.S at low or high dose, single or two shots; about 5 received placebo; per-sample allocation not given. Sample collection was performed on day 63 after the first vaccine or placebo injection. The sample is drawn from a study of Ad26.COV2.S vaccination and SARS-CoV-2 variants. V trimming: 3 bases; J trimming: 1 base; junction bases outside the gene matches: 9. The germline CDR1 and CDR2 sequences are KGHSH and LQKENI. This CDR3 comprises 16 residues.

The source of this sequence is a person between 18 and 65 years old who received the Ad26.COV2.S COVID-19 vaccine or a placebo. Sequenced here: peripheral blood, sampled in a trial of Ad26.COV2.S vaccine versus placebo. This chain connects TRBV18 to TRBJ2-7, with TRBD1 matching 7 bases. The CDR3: CASSPGTGALSYEQYF. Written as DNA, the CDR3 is TGTGCCAGCTCACCGGGTACAGGGGCCTTATCCTACGAGCAGTACTTC. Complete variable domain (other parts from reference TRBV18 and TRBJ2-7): NAGVMQNPRHLVRRRGQEARLRCSPMKGHSHVYWYRQLPEEGLKFMVYLQKENIIDESGMPKERFSAEFPKEGPSILRIQQVVRGDSAAYFCASSPGTGALSYEQYFGPGTRLTVT.